A selection of T cell receptor beta chains follows, all from one sample in a study of blood T cell repertoires in COVID-19. Method: immunoSEQ multiplex PCR; TCRdb's copy keeps in-frame clones and lacks some. The table lists 380,000 or so clones, 81% of them singletons. Sequencing was performed on peripheral blood. The origin of the receptors is a human donor with acute or convalescent COVID-19. The donor label of this sample is uncertain. The CDR3 runs from the conserved cysteine through the conserved F or W. Fields, in order: J gene, V gene, D gene, CDR3 protein, CDR3 DNA. D genes are given only for firm matches.

J: TRBJ2-1; V: TRBV5-1; D: NA; CDR3: CASILGLGAIEEQFF; DNA: TGCGCCAGCATCCTGGGGCTTGGCGCAATCGAAGAGCAGTTCTTC
J: TRBJ2-1; V: TRBV7-9; D: TRBD1; CDR3: CASSLGYHRDSYNEQFF; DNA: TGTGCCAGCAGCTTAGGCTACCATAGGGACAGCTACAATGAGCAGTTCTTC
J: TRBJ2-1; V: TRBV30; D: TRBD1; CDR3: CAWKEGGQGYNEQFF; DNA: TGTGCCTGGAAGGAGGGGGGACAGGGTTACAATGAGCAGTTCTTC
J: TRBJ2-7; V: TRBV6-5; D: NA; CDR3: CASRDGFAGTYEQYF; DNA: TGTGCCAGCAGGGATGGTTTTGCCGGGACCTACGAGCAGTACTTC
J: TRBJ1-6; V: TRBV15; D: TRBD1; CDR3: CATSRGLQGANSPLHF; DNA: TGTGCCACCAGCAGAGGATTACAGGGGGCCAATTCACCCCTCCACTTT
J: TRBJ1-2; V: TRBV9; D: TRBD1; CDR3: CASSVDRDRTQSYTF; DNA: TGTGCCAGCAGCGTAGATCGGGACAGGACTCAAAGCTACACCTTC
J: TRBJ1-1; V: TRBV5-1; D: TRBD1; CDR3: CASSRTGLDSTEAFF; DNA: TGCGCCAGCAGCCGGACAGGGTTAGATTCTACTGAAGCTTTCTTT
J: TRBJ1-5; V: TRBV28; D: TRBD1; CDR3: CASSPNTGTGNQPQHF; DNA: TGTGCCAGCAGTCCCAACACCGGGACAGGAAATCAGCCCCAGCATTTT
J: TRBJ1-6; V: TRBV28; D: NA; CDR3: CATKLDSRSSPLHF; DNA: TGTGCCACCAAACTTGACAGTCGTTCCTCACCCCTCCACTTT
J: TRBJ2-7; V: TRBV6-1; D: NA; CDR3: CASSEGVGGEQYF; DNA: TGTGCCAGCAGTGAGGGCGTCGGCGGGGAGCAGTACTTC
J: TRBJ2-1; V: TRBV6-6; D: TRBD1; CDR3: CASTNTLQGGNEQFF; DNA: TGTGCCAGCACCAATACCCTACAGGGGGGAAATGAGCAGTTCTTC
J: TRBJ1-1; V: TRBV18; D: TRBD1; CDR3: CASAAGTGGTEAFF; DNA: TGTGCCAGCGCCGCCGGGACAGGGGGCACTGAAGCTTTCTTT
J: TRBJ1-5; V: TRBV7-8; D: NA; CDR3: CASSLVGAQRTYQPQHF; DNA: TGTGCCAGCAGCTTAGTGGGGGCTCAACGGACGTATCAGCCCCAGCATTTT
J: TRBJ2-7; V: TRBV5-1; D: NA; CDR3: CASSLVGAPAEQYF; DNA: TGCGCCAGCAGCTTGGTGGGGGCCCCTGCCGAGCAGTACTTC
J: TRBJ1-1; V: TRBV5-1; D: NA; CDR3: CASSLAGGKGTEAFF; DNA: TGCGCCAGCAGCTTAGCGGGGGGCAAAGGAACTGAAGCTTTCTTT
J: TRBJ2-7; V: TRBV18; D: NA; CDR3: CASSPLSGSYEQYF; DNA: TGTGCCAGCTCACCCTTGTCGGGATCCTACGAGCAGTACTTC